Listed here are 27 T cell receptor beta chains from one sample, sequenced in a study of T-cell memory formation after mild COVID-19 (dated by TCRdb to the early 2020s). Library prep was done by 5' RACE. Sequencing was carried out with an Illumina NovaSeq 6000. TCRdb redid the processing of the public reads, applying fastp at Q25 and MiXCR, and retained in-frame beta chains. Entries that share a CDR3 protein sequence are merged under the most common genes and DNA. This sample holds around 200,000 distinct CDR3 sequences; approximately 18% were observed only once. More than 3% of the sample goes to the ten largest clones. The specimen sequenced was PBMCs or a T cell subset sorted from them (not recorded which). These receptors were collected from a man younger than 30 who had mild COVID-19 (a few samples of this study predate the infection). The sample titles of this study are shuffled in the database, so cell type and time point are left out; the donor was told from shared clones.

The V call is TRBV6-2 or TRBV6-3, the J call TRBJ2-6; D may be TRBD2 (7 bases). The V and J ends lost 7 bases and 0 bases respectively, with 10 bases between them. CDR3 length equals 15 residues. Germline V lookup: CDR1 MNHEY, CDR2 SVGEGT. The CDR3 DNA is TGTGCCAGCAAAGGGGGGGTCTCTGGGGCCAACGTCCTGACTTTC. This codes for CASKGGVSGANVLTF.

This clonotype was counted only a few times. V usage is TRBV6-5 and J usage is TRBJ2-3; D not resolved. This CDR3 region has 17 residues. Trimming took off 2 bases at V and 2 bases at J, with 17 bases between the two ends. Germline CDR1 is MNHEY and CDR2 is SVGAGI. The CDR3 is CASSYGRKSAYTDTQYF. DNA of the CDR3: TGTGCCAGCAGTTACGGGCGCAAATCTGCCTACACAGATACGCAGTATTTT.

The chain recombines TRBV7-2 with TRBJ1-5, with D possibly being TRBD1 (6 bases). V gave up 8 bases and J gave up 11 bases, with 22 bases separating them. This CDR3 is built from 14 residues. CDR1 SGHTA and CDR2 FQGNSA come from the germline V gene. The CDR3 protein is CASGPGSTEGAQHF. The CDR3 bases are TGTGCCAGCGGCCCCGGGTCAACTGAGGGGGCCCAGCATTTT.

DNA for the CDR3: TGTGCCAGCAGCTTCGACGGGGCAGATACGCAGTATTTT. This encodes CASSFDGADTQYF. V is TRBV11-2 and J is TRBJ2-3, with D maybe TRBD2 (5 bases). The CDR3 extends over 13 amino acids. Trimming pared 3 bases from V and 4 bases from J, leaving 8 bases between. Looked up from germline, CDR1 is SGHAT and CDR2 is FQNNGV.

The sample holds a few counts of this clonotype. The V and J genes are TRBV7-3 and TRBJ2-1, with D perhaps TRBD1 (6 bases). Germline assignment: CDR1 SGHTA and CDR2 FQGTGA. V shed 2 bases and J shed 12 bases, with 11 bases lying between them. The CDR3 loop spans 12 amino acids. As DNA, the CDR3 is TGTGCCAGCAGCTTAGTAGGGGGACGGCAGTTCTTC. This gives the protein CASSLVGGRQFF.

The CDR3 loop reads CASSLWGTATNEKLFF. CDR3 sequence (DNA): TGTGCCAGCAGTTTATGGGGGACAGCAACTAATGAAAAACTGTTTTTT. The chain employs TRBV28 and TRBJ1-4; 7 bases are a match to TRBD1. The length of the CDR3 is 16 residues. The germline V gene encodes CDR1 MDHEN and CDR2 SYDVKM. Germline trimming cut 0 bases from V and 0 bases from J; bases unmatched to any gene: 1.

This clonotype was found a few times. The chain uses TRBV5-6 and TRBJ1-2, with a tentative D call TRBD1 (5 bases). The germline gives CDR1 SGHDT, CDR2 YYEEEE. With 6 bases removed from V and 0 bases from J, the gap between germline ends came to 9 bases. The CDR3 sequence is 13 residues long. CDR3 region: CASTTGANYGYTF. The CDR3 DNA sequence: TGTGCCAGCACTACGGGGGCTAACTATGGCTACACCTTC.

This chain connects TRBV9 to TRBJ1-5, with D unresolved. Germline V gene lookup returns CDR1 SGDLS and CDR2 YYNGEE. With 0 bases removed from V and 7 bases from J, the gap between germline ends came to 11 bases. CDR3 length: 14 residues. CDR3 region: CASSVDSSRQPQHF. The CDR3 coding sequence is TGTGCCAGCAGCGTAGATAGTTCACGGCAGCCCCAGCATTTT.

The chain carries TRBV12-3 or TRBV12-4 and TRBJ1-5, with D unclear. The CDR3 extends over 15 amino acids. Deletions cut 0 bases from V and 4 bases from J, with 10 bases between. The CDR3 bases are TGTGCCAGCAGTTTAGCCCCCGGTCAAAATCAGCCCCAGCATTTT. Protein sequence: CASSLAPGQNQPQHF.

The chain joins TRBV6-5 to TRBJ1-2, with D possibly TRBD1 on 5 matching bases. Germline CDR1 reads MNHEY; CDR2 reads SVGAGI. V was clipped by 5 bases and J by 6 bases, with 10 bases between them. The CDR3 runs to 12 residues. The CDR3 loop reads CASSPGRHGYTF. Here the CDR3 DNA reads TGTGCCAGCAGTCCGGGACGGCATGGCTACACCTTC.

This clonotype was picked up a small number of times. This chain joins TRBV11-2 and TRBJ2-7, with 7 bases lining up with TRBD2. The CDR3 is 13 residues long. Per germline, CDR1 SGHAT and CDR2 FQNNGV. J was trimmed by 6 bases and V by 10 bases; bases with no gene match: 12. The DNA for the CDR3 is TGTGCCACCTCGGGACTACGACTACGCGAGCAGTACTTC. Translation: CATSGLRLREQYF. Filled out from reference TRBV11-2 and TRBJ2-7, the complete variable domain reads EAGVAQSPRYKIIEKRQSVAFWCNPISGHATLYWYQQILGQGPKLLIQFQNNGVVDDSQLPKDRFSAERLKGVDSTLKIQPAKLEDSAVYLCATSGLRLREQYFGPGTRLTVT.

The chain joins TRBV3-1 to TRBJ2-5, with D perhaps given as TRBD1 or TRBD2 (5 bases each). The CDR3 runs 16 residues. Between the trimmed V and J ends, which lost 4 bases and 0 bases, there was a span of 15 bases. CDR1 and CDR2 from the germline V gene are LGHDT and YNNKEL (reference sequence). CDR3 amino acids: CASSPPGRTYQETQYF. For the CDR3, the DNA is TGTGCCAGCAGCCCGCCAGGGAGAACCTACCAAGAGACCCAGTACTTC.

The chain has TRBV20-1 and TRBJ2-3; D uncertain. The CDR3 sequence is 15 residues long. The V gene lost 0 bases and the J gene lost 0 bases, with 10 bases spanning the gap. Germline CDR1 and CDR2: DFQATT and SNEGSKA (reference sequence). The CDR3 nucleotides read TGCAGTGCTAGAGATGGCAGGTTTAGCACAGATACGCAGTATTTT. It yields the protein CSARDGRFSTDTQYF.

J is TRBJ2-7 and V is TRBV11-2, with D possibly TRBD1 on 5 matching bases. The length of the CDR3 is 11 residues. The germline V and J ends were trimmed by 5 bases and 9 bases, with 11 bases remaining between them. The germline V gene has CDR1 SGHAT and CDR2 FQNNGV. The CDR3 loop reads CASSVRVGQYF. DNA of the CDR3: TGTGCCAGCAGCGTCAGGGTCGGGCAGTACTTC.

This clonotype was seen only a few times. J is TRBJ1-2 and V is TRBV6-5; tentative D call: TRBD1 (6 bases). The CDR3 has 16 residues. V lost 2 bases, J lost 5 bases, and 18 bases lay in between. Germline V gives CDR1 MNHEY, CDR2 SVGAGI. For the CDR3, the DNA is TGTGCCAGCAGTTACATTCGAACAGGGCCCCTATATGGCTACACCTTC. Its translation: CASSYIRTGPLYGYTF.

This clonotype was seen at least ten times. The chain links TRBV4-3 to TRBJ1-6; D may be TRBD1 (5 bases). The CDR3 is 16 residues long. Trimming cost V 3 bases and J 6 bases, with 15 bases left between them. CDR1 and CDR2 from the germline V gene are LGHNA and YSLEER. As DNA, the CDR3 is TGCGCCAGCAGCCAGAATCCTAGCGGGGCTAATTCACCCCTCCACTTT. This gives the protein CASSQNPSGANSPLHF.

This clonotype has more than one count but fewer than ten. V usage is TRBV7-2 and J usage is TRBJ1-6; D is possibly TRBD1 (6 bases). V lost 2 bases, J lost 9 bases, and 14 bases lay in between. The CDR3 is 15 amino acids. Germline loops: CDR1 SGHTA, CDR2 FQGNSA. The CDR3 region is CASSLQGQVGSPLHF. The CDR3 DNA sequence: TGTGCCAGCAGCTTACAGGGACAAGTAGGTTCACCCCTCCACTTT. Drawing the rest from reference TRBV7-2 and TRBJ1-6, the complete variable domain is GAGVSQSPSNKVTEKGKDVELRCDPISGHTALYWYRQSLGQGLEFLIYFQGNSAPDKSGLPSDRFSAERTGGSVSTLTIQRTQQEDSAVYLCASSLQGQVGSPLHFGNGTRLTVT.

The chain carries TRBV28 and TRBJ2-1; D might be TRBD1 (6 bases). From germline, CDR1 is MDHEN and CDR2 SYDVKM. The CDR3 runs to 11 residues. Trimming took 7 bases from V and 12 from J, leaving 13 bases between them. The CDR3 sequence: CASTLDRRQFF. CDR3 in DNA: TGTGCCAGCACTCTGGACAGAAGGCAGTTCTTC.

The V call is TRBV5-1, the J call TRBJ2-2; D is undetermined. CDR1 SGHRS and CDR2 YFSETQ come from the germline V gene. This CDR3 is 14 amino acids long. Trimming removed 6 bases from V and 1 base from J, with 10 bases in between. CDR3 in amino acids: CASTDSLNTGELFF. The CDR3 coding sequence is TGCGCCAGCACCGACTCCTTGAACACCGGGGAGCTGTTTTTT.

This clonotype has only a few counts. The rearrangement links TRBV7-2 to TRBJ2-4; no reliable D call. Germline CDR1 reads SGHTA; CDR2 reads FQGNSA. CDR3 size: 11 residues. V was trimmed by 3 bases and J by 5 bases, leaving 2 bases between them. This CDR3 reads CASSFQNIQYF. The CDR3 nucleotides read TGTGCCAGCAGCTTTCAAAACATTCAGTACTTC.

The chain employs TRBV11-2 and TRBJ2-2; no reliable D call. The V and J ends lost 7 bases and 4 bases respectively, with 19 bases between them. CDR3 length equals 16 residues. Germline V gene lookup returns CDR1 SGHAT and CDR2 FQNNGV. CDR3 nucleotide sequence: TGTGCCAGCACCCAAACGGCGCTTGCTACCACCGGGGAGCTGTTTTTT. Protein sequence: CASTQTALATTGELFF. Full variable domain (remainder filled in from reference TRBV11-2 and TRBJ2-2): EAGVAQSPRYKIIEKRQSVAFWCNPISGHATLYWYQQILGQGPKLLIQFQNNGVVDDSQLPKDRFSAERLKGVDSTLKIQPAKLEDSAVYLCASTQTALATTGELFFGEGSRLTVL.

This clonotype was seen many times. The rearrangement links TRBV24-1 to TRBJ2-7, with D unresolved. V lost 5 bases and J 9 bases, leaving 19 bases between the germline ends. The V gene's germline CDR1 is KGHDR and CDR2 SFDVKD. This CDR3 is built from 14 residues. CDR3 coding DNA: TGTGCCACCAGTGGACCACTCCATGCTCGATGGCAGTACTTC. This encodes CATSGPLHARWQYF.

This clonotype appeared a single time. The chain uses TRBV19 and TRBJ1-5; D uncertain. The CDR3 length is 13 residues. Deletions cut 6 bases from V and 12 bases from J, with 18 bases between. Germline loops: CDR1 LNHDA, CDR2 SQIVND (reference sequence). As DNA, the CDR3 is TGTGCCAGTAGGGGTGGGGTTGGAGCCCGCCAGCATTTT. Protein: CASRGGVGARQHF.

The J gene is TRBJ2-7, the V gene TRBV20-1; D is perhaps TRBD1 (5 bases). V lost 4 bases and J 2 bases, leaving 9 bases between the germline ends. From germline, CDR1 is DFQATT and CDR2 SNEGSKA (reference sequence). The CDR3 totals 12 residues. The CDR3 DNA reads as TGCAGTGCTACGCCGACAGCCTACGAGCAGTACTTC. It yields the protein CSATPTAYEQYF.

This rearrangement joins TRBV2 to TRBJ2-3; TRBD2 might be the D (6 bases). Germline values: CDR1 SNHLY, CDR2 FYNNEI. The CDR3 consists of 15 residues. V was cut by 7 bases and J by 2 bases, with 16 bases left in between. The CDR3 is CASNLASVPTDTQYF. CDR3 DNA sequence: TGTGCCAGCAACCTAGCGTCCGTCCCCACAGATACGCAGTATTTT.

There are many counts of this clonotype. The chain employs TRBV18 and TRBJ2-7; maybe TRBD1 (7 bases). Germline loops: CDR1 KGHSH, CDR2 LQKENI. The V end was cut by 6 bases, the J end by 12 bases, with 18 bases between. This CDR3 comprises 12 residues. Here the CDR3 reads CASSSQGGTAYV. CDR3 DNA sequence: TGTGCCAGCTCTTCCCAAGGAGGGACAGCGTACGTC.

The chain joins TRBV9 to TRBJ2-1; D call uncertain. The CDR3 has 13 residues. Germline V gene lookup returns CDR1 SGDLS and CDR2 YYNGEE. Deletions cut 6 bases from V and 7 bases from J, with 14 bases between. CDR3 DNA sequence: TGTGCCAGCACCCGACCCAGCGTAAATGAGCAGTTCTTC. Protein: CASTRPSVNEQFF.